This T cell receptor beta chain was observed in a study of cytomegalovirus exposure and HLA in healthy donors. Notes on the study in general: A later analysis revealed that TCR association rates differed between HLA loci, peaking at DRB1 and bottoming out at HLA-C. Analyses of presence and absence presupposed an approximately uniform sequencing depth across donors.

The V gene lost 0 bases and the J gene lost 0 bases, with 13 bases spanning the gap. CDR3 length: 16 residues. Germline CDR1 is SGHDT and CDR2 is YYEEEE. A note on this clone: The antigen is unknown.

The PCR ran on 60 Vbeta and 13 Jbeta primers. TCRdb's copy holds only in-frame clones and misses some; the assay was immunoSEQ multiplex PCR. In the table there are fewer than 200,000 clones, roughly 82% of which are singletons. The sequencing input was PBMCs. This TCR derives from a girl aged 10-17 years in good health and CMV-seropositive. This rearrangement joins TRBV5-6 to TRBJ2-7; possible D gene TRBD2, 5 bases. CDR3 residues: CASSLAVTGSSYEQYF. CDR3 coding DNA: TGTGCCAGCAGCTTGGCCGTGACGGGGAGCTCCTACGAGCAGTACTTC.